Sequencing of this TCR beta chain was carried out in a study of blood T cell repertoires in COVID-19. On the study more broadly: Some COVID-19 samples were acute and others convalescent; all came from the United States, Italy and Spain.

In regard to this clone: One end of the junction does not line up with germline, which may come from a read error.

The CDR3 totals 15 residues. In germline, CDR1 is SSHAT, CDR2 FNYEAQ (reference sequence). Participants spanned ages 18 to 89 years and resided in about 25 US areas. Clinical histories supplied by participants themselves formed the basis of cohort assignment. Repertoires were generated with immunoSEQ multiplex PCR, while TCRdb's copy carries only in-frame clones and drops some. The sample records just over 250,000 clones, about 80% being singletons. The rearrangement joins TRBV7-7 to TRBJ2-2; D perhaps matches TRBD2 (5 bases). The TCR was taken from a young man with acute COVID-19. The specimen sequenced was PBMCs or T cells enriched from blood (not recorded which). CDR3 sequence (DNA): TGTGCTAGCAGTCGGTCGGGGAGTAACACCGGGGAGCTGTTTTTT. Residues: CASSRSGSNTGELFF.